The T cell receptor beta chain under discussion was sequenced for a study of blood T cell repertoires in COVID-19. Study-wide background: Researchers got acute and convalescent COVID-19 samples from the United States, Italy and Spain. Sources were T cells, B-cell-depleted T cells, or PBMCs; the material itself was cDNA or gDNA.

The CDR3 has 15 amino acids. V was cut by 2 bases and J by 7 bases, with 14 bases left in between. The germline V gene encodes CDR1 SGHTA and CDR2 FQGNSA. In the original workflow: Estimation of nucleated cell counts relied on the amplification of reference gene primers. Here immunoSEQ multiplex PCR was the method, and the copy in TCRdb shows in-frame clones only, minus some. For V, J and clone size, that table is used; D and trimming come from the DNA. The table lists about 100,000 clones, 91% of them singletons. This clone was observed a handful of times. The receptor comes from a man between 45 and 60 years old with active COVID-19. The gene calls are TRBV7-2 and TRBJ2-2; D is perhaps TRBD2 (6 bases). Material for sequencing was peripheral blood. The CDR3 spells CASSLMRTSIGELFF. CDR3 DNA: TGTGCCAGCAGCTTAATGAGAACTAGCATCGGGGAGCTGTTTTTT. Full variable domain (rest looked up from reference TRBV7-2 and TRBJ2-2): GAGVSQSPSNKVTEKGKDVELRCDPISGHTALYWYRQSLGQGLEFLIYFQGNSAPDKSGLPSDRFSAERTGGSVSTLTIQRTQQEDSAVYLCASSLMRTSIGELFFGEGSRLTVL.